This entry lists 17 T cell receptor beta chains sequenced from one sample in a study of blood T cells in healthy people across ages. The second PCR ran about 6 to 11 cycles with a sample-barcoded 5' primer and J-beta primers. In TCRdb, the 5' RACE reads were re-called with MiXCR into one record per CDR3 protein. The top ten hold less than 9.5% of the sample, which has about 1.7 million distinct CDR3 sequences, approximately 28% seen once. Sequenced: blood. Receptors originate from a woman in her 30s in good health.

The CDR3 spells CASTGKRGSEAFF. The CDR3 DNA reads TGTGCCAGCACCGGGAAGAGGGGCTCTGAAGCTTTCTTT. J is TRBJ1-1 and V is TRBV2, with a tentative D call TRBD1 (5 bases). V shed 7 bases and J shed 6 bases, with 15 bases lying between them. This CDR3 region has 13 residues. Germline V lookup: CDR1 SNHLY, CDR2 FYNNEI. The whole variable domain, remainder taken from reference TRBV2 and TRBJ1-1, is EPEVTQTPSHQVTQMGQEVILRCVPISNHLYFYWYRQILGQKVEFLVSFYNNEISEKSEIFDDQFSVERPDGSNFTLKIRSTKLEDSAMYFCASTGKRGSEAFFGQGTRLTVV.

Written as DNA, the CDR3 is TGTGCCAGCAGCCTCCAAACCTTTGCAGGTCATGGCTACACCTTC. Its protein is CASSLQTFAGHGYTF. The chain uses TRBV7-9 and TRBJ1-2, with D hard to call. The CDR3 length is 15 residues. Germline values: CDR1 SEHNR, CDR2 FQNEAQ (reference sequence). V was cut by 5 bases and J by 6 bases, with 19 bases left in between.

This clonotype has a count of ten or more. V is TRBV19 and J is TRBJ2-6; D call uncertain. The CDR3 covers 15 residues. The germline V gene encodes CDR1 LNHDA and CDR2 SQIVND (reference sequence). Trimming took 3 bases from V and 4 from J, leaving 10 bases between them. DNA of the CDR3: TGTGCCAGTAGTATTGGTGGGCAAGGGGCCAACGTCCTGACTTTC. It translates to CASSIGGQGANVLTF.

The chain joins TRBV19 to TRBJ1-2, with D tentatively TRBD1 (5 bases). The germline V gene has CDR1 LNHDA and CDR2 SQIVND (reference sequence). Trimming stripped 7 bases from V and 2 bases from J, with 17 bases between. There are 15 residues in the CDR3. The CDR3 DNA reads TGTGCCAGTACCCCTAACGGGGGGTTCAACTATGGCTACACCTTC. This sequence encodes CASTPNGGFNYGYTF.

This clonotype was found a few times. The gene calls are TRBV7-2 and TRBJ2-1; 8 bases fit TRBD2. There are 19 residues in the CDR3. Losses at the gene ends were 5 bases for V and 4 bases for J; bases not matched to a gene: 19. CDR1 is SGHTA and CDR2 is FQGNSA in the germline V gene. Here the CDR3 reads CASSPLSTSGRGRYNEQFF. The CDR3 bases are TGTGCCAGCAGCCCACTGAGTACTAGCGGTCGTGGGAGATACAATGAGCAGTTCTTC.

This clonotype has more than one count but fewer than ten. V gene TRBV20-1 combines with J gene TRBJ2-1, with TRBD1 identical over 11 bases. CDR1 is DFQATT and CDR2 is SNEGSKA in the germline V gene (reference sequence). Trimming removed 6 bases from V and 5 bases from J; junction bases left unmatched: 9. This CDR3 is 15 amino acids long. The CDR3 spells CSAGIGTGGDNEQFF. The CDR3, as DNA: TGCAGTGCGGGGATCGGGACAGGGGGGGACAATGAGCAGTTCTTC.

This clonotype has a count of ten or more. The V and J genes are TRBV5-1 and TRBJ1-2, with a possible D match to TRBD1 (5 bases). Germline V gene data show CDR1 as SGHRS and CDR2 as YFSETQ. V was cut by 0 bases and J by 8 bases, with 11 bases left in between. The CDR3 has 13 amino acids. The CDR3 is CASSLAVRDGYTF. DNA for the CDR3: TGCGCCAGCAGCTTGGCCGTCAGGGACGGCTACACCTTC.

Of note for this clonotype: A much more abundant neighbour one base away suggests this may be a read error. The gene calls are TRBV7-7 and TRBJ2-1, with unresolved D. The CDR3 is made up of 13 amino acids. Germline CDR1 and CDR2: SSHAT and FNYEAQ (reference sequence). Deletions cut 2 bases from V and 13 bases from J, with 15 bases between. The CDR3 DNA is TGTGCCAGCAGCTTAATCTACCAAGAGACCCAGTTCTTC. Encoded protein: CASSLIYQETQFF.

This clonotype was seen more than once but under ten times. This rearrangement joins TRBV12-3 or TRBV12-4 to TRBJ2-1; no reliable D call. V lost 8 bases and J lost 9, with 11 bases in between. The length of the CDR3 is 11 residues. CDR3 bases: TGTGCCAGCGGTGAAAGGGCTGAGCAGTTCTTC. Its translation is CASGERAEQFF.

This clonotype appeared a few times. The CDR3 sequence is CASSVAGYDEQYF. Here the CDR3 DNA reads TGTGCCAGCAGCGTAGCGGGTTACGATGAGCAGTACTTC. The gene calls are TRBV9 and TRBJ2-7; D call uncertain. CDR3 length: 13 residues. Trimming stripped 0 bases from V and 7 bases from J, with 11 bases between. Germline CDR1 and CDR2: SGDLS and YYNGEE.

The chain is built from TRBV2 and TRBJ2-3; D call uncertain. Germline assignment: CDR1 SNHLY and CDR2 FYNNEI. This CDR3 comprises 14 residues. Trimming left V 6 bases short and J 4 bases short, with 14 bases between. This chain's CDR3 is CASRDMRSSDTQYF. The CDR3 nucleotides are TGTGCCAGCAGAGACATGAGGTCGTCAGATACGCAGTATTTT. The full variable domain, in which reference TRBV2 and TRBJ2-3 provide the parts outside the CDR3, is EPEVTQTPSHQVTQMGQEVILRCVPISNHLYFYWYRQILGQKVEFLVSFYNNEISEKSEIFDDQFSVERPDGSNFTLKIRSTKLEDSAMYFCASRDMRSSDTQYFGPGTRLTVL.

The CDR3 sequence: CASSSQGIVGTEAFF. The CDR3 DNA follows: TGTGCCAGCAGCTCACAGGGGATAGTGGGCACTGAAGCTTTCTTT. The chain is built from TRBV7-2 and TRBJ1-1; TRBD1 matches 7 bases. In germline, CDR1 is SGHTA, CDR2 FQGNSA. The CDR3 is 15 amino acids. V dropped 4 bases and J dropped 4; count of bases not matched to a gene: 9.

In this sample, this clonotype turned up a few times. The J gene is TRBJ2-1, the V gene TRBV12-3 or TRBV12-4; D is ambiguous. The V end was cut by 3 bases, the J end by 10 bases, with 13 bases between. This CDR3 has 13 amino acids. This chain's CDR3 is CASSFGSYDEQFF. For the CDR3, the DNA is TGTGCCAGCAGTTTTGGGTCGTACGACGAGCAGTTCTTC.

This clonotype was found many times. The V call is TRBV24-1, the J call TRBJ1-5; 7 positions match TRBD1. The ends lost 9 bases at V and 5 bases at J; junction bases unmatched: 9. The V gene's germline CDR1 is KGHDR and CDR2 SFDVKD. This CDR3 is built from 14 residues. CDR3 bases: TGTGCCACCCAGGACAGGTCTGCACATCAGCCCCAGCATTTT. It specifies CATQDRSAHQPQHF.

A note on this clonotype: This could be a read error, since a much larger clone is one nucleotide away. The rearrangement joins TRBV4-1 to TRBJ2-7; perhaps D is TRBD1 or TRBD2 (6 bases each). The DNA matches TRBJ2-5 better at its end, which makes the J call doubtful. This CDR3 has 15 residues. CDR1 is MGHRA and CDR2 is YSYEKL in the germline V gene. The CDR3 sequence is CASTPSRGAGETQYF. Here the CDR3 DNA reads TGCGCCAGCACCCCAAGTAGGGGGGCCGGCGAGACCCAGTACTTC.

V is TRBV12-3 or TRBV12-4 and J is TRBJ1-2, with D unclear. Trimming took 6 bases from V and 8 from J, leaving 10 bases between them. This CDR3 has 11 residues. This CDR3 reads CASRSGEGYTF. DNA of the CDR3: TGTGCCAGCAGGTCCGGGGAGGGCTACACCTTC.

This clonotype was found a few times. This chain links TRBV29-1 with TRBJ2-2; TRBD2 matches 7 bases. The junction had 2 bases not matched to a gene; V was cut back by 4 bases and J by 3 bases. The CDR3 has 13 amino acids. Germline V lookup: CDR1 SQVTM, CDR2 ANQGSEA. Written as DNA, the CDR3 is TGCAGCGTTGTGAGCGGGGACACCGGGGAGCTGTTTTTT. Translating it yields CSVVSGDTGELFF.